This is a list of T cell receptor beta chains from one sample in a study of blood T cell repertoires in COVID-19. TCRdb keeps only in-frame clones here, not all; method: immunoSEQ multiplex PCR. The sample contains fewer than 450,000 clones, 90% of which appear only once. Sequenced sample: PBMCs or T cells enriched from blood (not recorded which). The receptors shown here come from a young man who had recovered from COVID-19. Both conserved end residues are trimmed from each CDR3.

TRBV12-5	TRBJ1-2	ASGLVRTRPTEGYT
TRBV19	TRBJ1-2	ASSIYAWRGQESYGYT
TRBV5-4	TRBJ2-7	ASSYLGEQY
TRBV10-3	TRBJ2-6	AISESGTGAGANVLT
TRBV3-1/TRBV3-2	TRBJ2-5	ASSDKPAGPGETQY
TRBV6-5	TRBJ2-3	ASSWTGGVDTQY
TRBV10-3	TRBJ2-1	ASRGQGGEQF
TRBV5-4	TRBJ1-6	ASSLASDNSPLH
TRBV5-6	TRBJ1-2	ASSLVGDGYT
TRBV6-5	TRBJ2-3	AGGVGAGSTDTQY
TRBV25-1	TRBJ1-4	ASSPARRQPHNEKLF
TRBV4-1	TRBJ1-5	ASSQGSDQPQH
TRBV30	TRBJ2-5	AWVAGEETQY
TRBV19	TRBJ2-4	ASMDRAKNIQY
TRBV11-2	TRBJ2-7	ASSLGQGGYEQY
TRBV9	TRBJ2-3	ASSVDRTDTQY
TRBV6-5	TRBJ1-2	ASNKDRLRNGYT
TRBV29-1	TRBJ2-1	SVESGNEQF
TRBV10-3	TRBJ1-1	AITGRVNTEAF
TRBV24-1	TRBJ1-5	ATRGTGDSNQPQH
TRBV5-1	TRBJ2-5	ASSLVADQETQY
TRBV25-1	TRBJ2-1	ASSESARDKQF
TRBV7-2	TRBJ2-7	ASTVPDRGAVEQY
TRBV10-3	TRBJ1-6	AIRAGSGDSPLH
TRBV7-8	TRBJ1-2	ASSRERTGYGYT
TRBV7-2	TRBJ2-7	ASSSRQGSYEQY
TRBV7-6	TRBJ1-2	ASSGQGVT
TRBV24-1	TRBJ1-2	ATSDFPGSYGYT
TRBV7-2	TRBJ2-1	ASGEDTYSANEQF
TRBV2	TRBJ2-1	ASSTSGGEYNEQF
TRBV6-5	TRBJ2-1	ASSFGRLADYNEQF